The T cell receptor beta chain described here comes from a study of blood T cell repertoires in COVID-19. About the study: Whether acute or convalescent, the COVID-19 samples came from the United States, Italy and Spain.

The CDR3 spans 14 residues. The V and J ends lost 5 bases and 4 bases, in that order; junction bases with no gene match: 7. Per the germline V gene, CDR1 is MNHEY and CDR2 is SMNVEV (reference sequence). Generated by immunoSEQ multiplex PCR, the TCRdb table keeps only in-frame clones and is missing some. The sample has around 100,000 clones, roughly nine tenths seen once. The V and J genes are TRBV27 and TRBJ1-2; 7 nucleotides match TRBD1. Sequenced material: peripheral blood. This sequence was found in a man between 60 and 70 years old with acute or convalescent COVID-19. CDR3 residues: CASSTRTGAYGYTF. The CDR3 coding sequence is TGTGCCAGCAGTACCCGGACAGGCGCCTATGGCTACACCTTC.